This TCR beta chain comes out of a study of untreated major depressive disorder. The CDR3 totals 14 residues. V lost 4 bases, J lost 1 base, and 10 bases lay in between. Germline V gene sequence: CDR1 ENHRY, CDR2 SYGVKD. The assay was immunoSEQ multiplex PCR, and TCRdb's table has in-frame clones only and misses some. The sample includes 20,000 to 25,000 clones, nearly 90% seen only once; the top ten take around 0.45%. The sequence was obtained from a woman aged 40 to 50 in good health. Sequenced material: CD4+ T cells from PBMCs. J is TRBJ2-5 and V is TRBV10-3, with a possible D match to TRBD1 (6 bases). This CDR3 reads CAISGRTAQETQYF. CDR3 sequence (DNA): TGTGCCATCAGTGGGCGGACAGCCCAAGAGACCCAGTACTTC.